Presented here are 18 T cell receptor beta chains from one specimen sequenced in a study of T cell responses to AZD1222 COVID-19 vaccine. The data were produced by immunoSEQ multiplex PCR, yet TCRdb's version contains in-frame clones alone and is incomplete. In the table there are 200,000 to 250,000 clones, 94% of which are singletons. The source material was peripheral blood, sampled 28 days after the second dose of the MenACWY control vaccine. Every receptor here comes from an adult who received the MenACWY meningococcal vaccine as a control.

V usage is TRBV11-2 and J usage is TRBJ2-2; 7 bases map to TRBD2. Germline CDR1 reads SGHAT; CDR2 reads FQNNGV. The CDR3 totals 17 residues. After removal of 0 bases from V and 3 bases from J, the junction contained 7 bases not matched to a gene. The CDR3 sequence: CASSLDFGGGDTGELFF. DNA for the CDR3: TGTGCCAGCAGCTTAGATTTCGGGGGAGGGGACACCGGGGAGCTGTTTTTT.

J is TRBJ2-7 and V is TRBV28; D may be TRBD1 (5 bases). Germline assignment: CDR1 MDHEN and CDR2 SYDVKM. V lost 5 bases and J lost 1, with 15 bases in between. The CDR3 has 15 residues. The CDR3 bases are TGTGCCAGCAGTCTTGGGCAGGGCTTATCCTACGAGCAGTACTTC. Its protein is CASSLGQGLSYEQYF.

This chain links TRBV27 with TRBJ1-6; 9 bases map to TRBD1. CDR1 and CDR2 from the germline V gene are MNHEY and SMNVEV (reference sequence). CDR3 length equals 17 residues. V lost 3 bases, J lost 4 bases, and 7 bases stayed unmatched. CDR3 sequence (DNA): TGTGCCAGCAGTTTTGGGGGACAGGGCGGATATAATTCACCCCTCCACTTT. This codes for CASSFGGQGGYNSPLHF.

V gene TRBV6-2 or TRBV6-3 combines with J gene TRBJ2-1; D is uncertain. The CDR3 is made up of 12 amino acids. V was trimmed by 4 bases and J by 4 bases, leaving 5 bases between them. Germline V gene lookup returns CDR1 MNHEY and CDR2 SVGEGT. Here the CDR3 reads CASSFRYNEQFF. The CDR3 nucleotides are TGTGCCAGCAGTTTTAGATACAATGAGCAGTTCTTC.

The gene calls are TRBV6-5 and TRBJ1-2, with a tentative D call TRBD1 (6 bases). This CDR3 spans 13 amino acids. Germline CDR1 is MNHEY and CDR2 is SVGAGI. V lost 2 bases and J lost 5, with 9 bases in between. CDR3 nucleotide sequence: TGTGCCAGCAGTTACGGGACATCTTATGGCTACACCTTC. It encodes CASSYGTSYGYTF.

This chain uses TRBV7-6 with TRBJ2-3; D ambiguous. Trimming took off 1 base at V and 2 bases at J, with 7 bases between the two ends. The CDR3 has 14 amino acids. Germline assignment: CDR1 SGHVS and CDR2 FNYEAQ. CDR3 sequence reads: CASSLVSITDTQYF. In DNA, the CDR3 is TGTGCCAGCAGCTTAGTCAGCATCACAGATACGCAGTATTTT.

The chain joins TRBV9 to TRBJ2-3; D remains unclear. Germline values: CDR1 SGDLS, CDR2 YYNGEE. The CDR3 has 14 amino acids. With 4 bases removed from V and 2 bases from J, the gap between germline ends came to 11 bases. This CDR3 reads CASSPTGPTDTQYF. Here the CDR3 DNA reads TGTGCCAGCAGCCCGACCGGGCCCACAGATACGCAGTATTTT.

This clone was counted a few times. This chain joins TRBV2 and TRBJ2-1, with 7 bases lining up with TRBD1. The CDR3 loop spans 15 amino acids. J gave up 3 bases and V 5 bases, and 7 bases lay outside the gene matches. CDR1 is SNHLY and CDR2 is FYNNEI in the germline V gene. CDR3 sequence (DNA): TGTGCCAGCAGTTACACAGGGGACGTCTACAATGAGCAGTTCTTC. This translates into CASSYTGDVYNEQFF.

The rearrangement links TRBV30 to TRBJ1-1, with unresolved D. The germline V and J ends were trimmed by 8 bases and 1 base, with 8 bases remaining between them. The germline gives CDR1 GTSNPN, CDR2 SVGIG (reference sequence). This CDR3 is built from 11 residues. Here the CDR3 DNA reads TGTGCCACTGTCTGGAACACTGAAGCTTTCTTT. Amino acids: CATVWNTEAFF.

The chain joins TRBV4-2 to TRBJ1-2; D unclear. CDR3 length equals 15 residues. The V end was cut by 0 bases, the J end by 8 bases, with 16 bases between. Germline CDR1 LGHNA, CDR2 YNFKEQ. The CDR3 loop reads CASSQEEDATRGYTF. The CDR3, as DNA: TGTGCCAGCAGCCAAGAGGAGGACGCAACTCGAGGCTACACCTTC.

The rearrangement links TRBV27 to TRBJ1-5; D remains unclear. V lost 5 bases and J 4 bases, leaving 9 bases between the germline ends. From germline, CDR1 is MNHEY and CDR2 SMNVEV (reference sequence). This CDR3 has 13 residues. CDR3: CASSIRRNQPQHF. In DNA, the CDR3 is TGTGCCAGCAGTATACGACGGAATCAGCCCCAGCATTTT.

The chain recombines TRBV6-6 with TRBJ2-2; D is uncertain. Germline V gene sequence: CDR1 MNHNY, CDR2 SVGAGI (reference sequence). V was trimmed by 2 bases and J by 4 bases, leaving 8 bases between them. The CDR3 extends over 14 amino acids. CDR3 residues: CASSYEALTGELFF. The CDR3, as DNA: TGTGCCAGCAGTTACGAGGCCCTCACCGGGGAGCTGTTTTTT.

This chain links TRBV2 with TRBJ2-1; 10 bases map to TRBD2. The CDR3 runs to 15 residues. The V gene end was trimmed by 4 bases and the J gene end by 2 bases; junction bases not matched to a gene: 2. Germline V lookup: CDR1 SNHLY, CDR2 FYNNEI. The DNA for the CDR3 is TGTGCCAGCAGTGGGACTAGCGGAGCCTACAATGAGCAGTTCTTC. It encodes CASSGTSGAYNEQFF.

The CDR3 DNA reads TGTGCCAGCAGCTTGGGCCCGAATTTGATGAACACTGAAGCTTTCTTT. Its translation is CASSLGPNLMNTEAFF. The chain links TRBV5-5 to TRBJ1-1; D gene uncertain. The germline gives CDR1 SGHKS, CDR2 YYEKEE (reference sequence). The CDR3 consists of 16 residues. Trimming took off 0 bases at V and 0 bases at J, with 12 bases between the two ends.

The chain links TRBV6-5 to TRBJ2-3; tentative D call: TRBD2 (5 bases). Trimming took off 7 bases at V and 1 base at J, with 9 bases between the two ends. The CDR3 length is 13 residues. Germline CDR1 is MNHEY and CDR2 is SVGAGI. This chain's CDR3 is CASTISGTDTQYF. CDR3 bases: TGTGCCAGCACCATTAGCGGCACAGATACGCAGTATTTT.

V usage is TRBV5-1 and J usage is TRBJ2-7; 8 nucleotides match TRBD2. With 2 bases clipped from V and 4 bases from J, the junction kept 5 bases outside the gene matches. The CDR3 has 14 amino acids. Germline-derived CDR1 and CDR2 are SGHRS and YFSETQ. CDR3: CASSFASGFYEQYF. The CDR3 region has the DNA TGCGCCAGCAGCTTTGCTAGCGGGTTTTACGAGCAGTACTTC.

V gene TRBV5-1 combines with J gene TRBJ1-3, with D uncertain. This CDR3 region has 13 residues. Germline CDR1 and CDR2: SGHRS and YFSETQ. Trimming removed 2 bases at V and 5 bases at J, with 8 bases between. The CDR3 DNA is TGCGCCAGCAGCTTTCCGGACCGAAACACCATATATTTT. It translates to CASSFPDRNTIYF.

The CDR3 DNA reads as TGTGCCAGCAGGCTAGCGGGGACCTACGAGCAGTACTTC. The encoded protein is CASRLAGTYEQYF. The V call is TRBV27, the J call TRBJ2-7; 9 nucleotides agree with TRBD2. CDR3 length: 13 amino acids. J lost 2 bases, V lost 6 bases, and 2 bases had no gene match. Germline V gene lookup returns CDR1 MNHEY and CDR2 SMNVEV (reference sequence).